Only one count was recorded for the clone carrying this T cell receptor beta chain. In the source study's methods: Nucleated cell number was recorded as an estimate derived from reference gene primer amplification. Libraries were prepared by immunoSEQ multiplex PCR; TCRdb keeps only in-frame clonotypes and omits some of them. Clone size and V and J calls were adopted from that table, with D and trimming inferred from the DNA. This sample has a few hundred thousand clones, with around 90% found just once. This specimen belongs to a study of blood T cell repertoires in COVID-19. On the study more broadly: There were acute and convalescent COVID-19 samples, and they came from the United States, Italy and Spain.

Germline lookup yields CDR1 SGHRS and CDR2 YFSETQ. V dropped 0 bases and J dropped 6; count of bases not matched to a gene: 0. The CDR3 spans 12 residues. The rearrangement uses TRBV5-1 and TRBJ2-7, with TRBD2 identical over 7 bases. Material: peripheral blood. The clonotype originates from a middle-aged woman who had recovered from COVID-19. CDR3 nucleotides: TGCGCCAGCAGCTTGGAGCGGGGCGAGCAGTACTTC. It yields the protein CASSLERGEQYF.